The 6 T cell receptor beta chains below all came from one sample that was sequenced in a study of PD-1 blockade in classical Hodgkin lymphoma. Described time point: cycle 4 day 1 (C4D1), after less than 7 weeks of nivolumab. With no exception, relapse followed autologous stem cell transplantation in all patients, and brentuximab vedotin exposure varied. The data were produced by immunoSEQ multiplex PCR, yet TCRdb's version contains in-frame clones alone and is incomplete. The sample lists approximately 96,000 clones, 85% to 95% occurring once. Material: peripheral blood mononuclear cells (PBMCs), obtained before the fourth cycle of nivolumab. All receptors derive from a human donor with classical Hodgkin lymphoma.

J is TRBJ2-1 and V is TRBV27, with 11 bases fitting TRBD2. J was trimmed by 3 bases and V by 10 bases; bases with no gene match: 8. Germline V CDR1 and CDR2: MNHEY, SMNVEV (reference sequence). This CDR3 is 15 amino acids long. DNA for the CDR3: TGTGCCACCAGATTCGGACTAGCGGGCTACAATGAGCAGTTCTTC. Its protein product is CATRFGLAGYNEQFF.

The V and J genes are TRBV5-1 and TRBJ2-3; D not resolved. The CDR3 has 14 amino acids. The germline V gene encodes CDR1 SGHRS and CDR2 YFSETQ. The V gene lost 0 bases and the J gene lost 2 bases, with 7 bases spanning the gap. The chain's CDR3 is CASSLEGPTDTQYF. The CDR3 bases are TGCGCCAGCAGCTTGGAGGGCCCCACAGATACGCAGTATTTT.

J is TRBJ2-7 and V is TRBV11-3; 9 bases line up with TRBD1. Trimming took 5 bases from V and 3 from J; bases not matched to a gene: 5. The CDR3 extends over 14 amino acids. Germline V lookup: CDR1 SGHNT, CDR2 YENEEA. The CDR3 loop is CASSRDRVGYEQYF. The CDR3 DNA is TGTGCCAGCAGCCGGGACAGGGTGGGCTACGAGCAGTACTTC.

This chain links TRBV4-2 with TRBJ2-1; D may be TRBD1 (7 bases). V dropped 4 bases and J dropped 2 bases, with 30 bases sitting between them. This CDR3 is 21 amino acids long. CDR1 and CDR2 (germline): LGHNA, YNFKEQ. CDR3 residues: CASSLFQTMNRGPGAYNEQFF. The CDR3 DNA reads as TGTGCCAGCAGCCTATTCCAAACTATGAACAGGGGCCCGGGAGCCTACAATGAGCAGTTCTTC.

This chain links TRBV6-6 with TRBJ2-7, with D unresolved. Germline assignment: CDR1 MNHNY and CDR2 SVGAGI (reference sequence). Trimming left V 0 bases short and J 3 bases short, with 12 bases between. CDR3 length: 15 residues. The CDR3: CASSYSLLGDYEQYF. The CDR3 DNA follows: TGTGCCAGCAGTTACTCACTCCTCGGTGACTACGAGCAGTACTTC.

The rearrangement joins TRBV4-1 to TRBJ2-7; D possibly corresponds to TRBD1 (5 bases). The germline V gene has CDR1 MGHRA and CDR2 YSYEKL. The CDR3 contains 12 residues. V was cut by 4 bases and J by 6 bases, with 10 bases left in between. The CDR3 spells CASSPQRGEQYF. CDR3 nucleotides: TGCGCCAGCAGCCCCCAAAGGGGCGAGCAGTACTTC.